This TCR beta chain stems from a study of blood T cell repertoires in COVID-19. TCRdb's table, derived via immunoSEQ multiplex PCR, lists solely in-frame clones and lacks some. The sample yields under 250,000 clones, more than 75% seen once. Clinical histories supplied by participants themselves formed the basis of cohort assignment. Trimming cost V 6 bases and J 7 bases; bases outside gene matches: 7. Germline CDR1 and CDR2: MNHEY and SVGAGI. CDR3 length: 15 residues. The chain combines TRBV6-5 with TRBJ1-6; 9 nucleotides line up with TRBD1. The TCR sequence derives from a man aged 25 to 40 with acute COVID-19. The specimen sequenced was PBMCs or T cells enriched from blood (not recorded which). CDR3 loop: CASRKSGTGNSPLHF. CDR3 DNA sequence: TGTGCCAGCAGAAAATCAGGGACAGGGAATTCACCCCTCCACTTT.